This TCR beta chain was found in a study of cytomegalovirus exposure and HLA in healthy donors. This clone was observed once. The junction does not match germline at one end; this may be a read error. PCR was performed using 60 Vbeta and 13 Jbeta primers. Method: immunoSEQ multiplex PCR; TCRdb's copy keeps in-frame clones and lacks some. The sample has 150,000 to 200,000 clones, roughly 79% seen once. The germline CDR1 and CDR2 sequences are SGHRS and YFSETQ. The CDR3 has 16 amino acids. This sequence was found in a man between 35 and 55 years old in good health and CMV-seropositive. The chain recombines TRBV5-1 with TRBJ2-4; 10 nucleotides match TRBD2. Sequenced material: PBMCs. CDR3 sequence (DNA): TGCGCCAGCAGCTGGGGGACTAGCGAAGGCAAAAACAGTCAGTACTTC. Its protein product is CASSWGTSEGKNSQYF.